The clone carrying this T cell receptor (beta chain) was observed a few times. These data originate in a study of T cells after yellow fever vaccination. Germline CDR1 SQVTM, CDR2 ANQGSEA. V lost 2 bases, J lost 5 bases, and 7 bases stayed unmatched. The CDR3 loop spans 14 amino acids. TCRdb redid the calling of the 5' RACE reads with MiXCR, one entry per CDR3 protein. The sample records 300,000 to 400,000 distinct CDR3 sequences, roughly 6.1% being singletons. The sample here was PBMCs, taken 5 days after the yellow fever booster vaccination. This sequence joins TRBV29-1 and TRBJ2-7, with TRBD1 identical over 9 bases. The sequence came from a man aged 25-45 years who received the YFV17D yellow fever vaccine. The CDR3 protein is CSVEFGQGLDEQYF. In nucleotides, the CDR3 is TGCAGCGTTGAATTTGGACAGGGGTTGGACGAGCAGTACTTC.